This record concerns one T cell receptor (beta chain) sequence. This sample was included in a study of blood T cell repertoires in COVID-19. The protocol was immunoSEQ multiplex PCR, while the TCRdb copy is restricted to in-frame clones and leaves out a portion. The repertoire holds about 190,000 clones, with about 85% as singletons. Per the germline V gene, CDR1 is SGHRS and CDR2 is YFSETQ. The CDR3 length is 15 residues. V shed 0 bases and J 4 bases; nucleotides not matched to a gene: 1. Specimen: peripheral blood. The V call is TRBV5-1, the J call TRBJ1-6, with 7 bases that match TRBD1. The origin of this receptor is a man between 65 and 79 years old with active or convalescent COVID-19. Here the CDR3 DNA reads TGCGCCAGCAGCTTGGCGACAGGGTATAATTCACCCCTCCACTTT. This gives the protein CASSLATGYNSPLHF.